This TCR beta chain was observed in a study of OX40 agonist ivuxolimab in advanced cancers. Study details: Dose-escalation patients' cancers were hepatocellular carcinoma, melanoma, renal cell or head and neck cancer.

Turning to this clone: Its antigen is unknown.

Autoimmune disease history or systemic immunosuppression disqualified patients. Points from the study as a whole: Average numbers of expanded clones were greater in CD8+ T cells than in CD4+.

TCRdb's copy holds only in-frame clones and misses some; the assay was immunoSEQ multiplex PCR. The sample carries 90,000 to 150,000 clones, around 87% recorded once. The material was CD4+ or CD8+ T cells sorted from blood, obtained in a trial of the OX40 agonist ivuxolimab. This sequence originates from an adult with an advanced solid tumor such as melanoma, head and neck, liver or kidney cancer.

CDR3 loop: CASSQVSGADTDTQYF. CDR3 sequence (DNA): TGTGCCAGCAGCCAAGTGTCGGGGGCCGACACAGATACGCAGTATTTT. The chain recombines TRBV4-2 with TRBJ2-3; D could derive from TRBD1 or TRBD2 (6 bases each). This CDR3 comprises 16 residues. The V and J ends lost 1 base and 2 bases respectively, with 13 bases between them. From germline, CDR1 is LGHNA and CDR2 YNFKEQ.